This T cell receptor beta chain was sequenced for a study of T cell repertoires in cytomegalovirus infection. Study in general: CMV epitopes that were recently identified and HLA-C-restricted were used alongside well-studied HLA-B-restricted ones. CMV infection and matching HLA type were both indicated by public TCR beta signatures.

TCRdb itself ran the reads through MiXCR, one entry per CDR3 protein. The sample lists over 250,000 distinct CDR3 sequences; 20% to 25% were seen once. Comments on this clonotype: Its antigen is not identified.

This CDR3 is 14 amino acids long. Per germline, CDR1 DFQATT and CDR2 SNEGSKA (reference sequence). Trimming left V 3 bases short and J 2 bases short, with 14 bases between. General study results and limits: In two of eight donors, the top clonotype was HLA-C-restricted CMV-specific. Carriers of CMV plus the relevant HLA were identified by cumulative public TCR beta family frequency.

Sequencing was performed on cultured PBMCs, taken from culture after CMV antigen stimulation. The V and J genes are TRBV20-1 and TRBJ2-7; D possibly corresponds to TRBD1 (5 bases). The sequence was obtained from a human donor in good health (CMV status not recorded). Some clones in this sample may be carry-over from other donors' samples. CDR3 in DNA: TGCAGTGCTAGGAGATTCGACAGAACCTACGAGCAGTACTTC. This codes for CSARRFDRTYEQYF.